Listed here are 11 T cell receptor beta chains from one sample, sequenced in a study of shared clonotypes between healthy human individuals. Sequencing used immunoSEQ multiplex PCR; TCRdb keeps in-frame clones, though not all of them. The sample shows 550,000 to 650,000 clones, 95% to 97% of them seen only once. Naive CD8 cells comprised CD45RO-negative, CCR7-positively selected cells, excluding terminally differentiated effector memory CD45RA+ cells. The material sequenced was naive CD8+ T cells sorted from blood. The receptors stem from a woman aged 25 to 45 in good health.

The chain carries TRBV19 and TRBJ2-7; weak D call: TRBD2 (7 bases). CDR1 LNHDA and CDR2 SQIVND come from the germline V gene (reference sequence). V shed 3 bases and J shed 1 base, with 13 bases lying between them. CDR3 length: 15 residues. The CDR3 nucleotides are TGTGCCAGTAGTATTGCGGGGGCCCTTTCCTACGAGCAGTACTTC. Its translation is CASSIAGALSYEQYF.

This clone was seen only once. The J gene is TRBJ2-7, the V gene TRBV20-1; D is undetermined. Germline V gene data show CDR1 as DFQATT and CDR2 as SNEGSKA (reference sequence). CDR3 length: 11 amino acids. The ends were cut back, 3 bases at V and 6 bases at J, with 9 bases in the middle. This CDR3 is CSARMVGEQYF. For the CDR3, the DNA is TGCAGTGCTAGGATGGTCGGCGAGCAGTACTTC.

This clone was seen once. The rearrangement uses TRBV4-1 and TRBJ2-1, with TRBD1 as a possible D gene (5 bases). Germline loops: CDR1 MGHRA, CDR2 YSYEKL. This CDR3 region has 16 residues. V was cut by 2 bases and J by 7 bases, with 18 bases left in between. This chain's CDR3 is CASSQIRREIENEQFF. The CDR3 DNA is TGCGCCAGCAGCCAAATACGCAGGGAAATAGAAAATGAGCAGTTCTTC.

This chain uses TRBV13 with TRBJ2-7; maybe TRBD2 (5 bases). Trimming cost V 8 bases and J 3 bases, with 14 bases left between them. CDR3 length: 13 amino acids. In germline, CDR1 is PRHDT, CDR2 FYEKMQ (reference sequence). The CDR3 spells CASGERLGYEQYF. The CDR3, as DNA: TGTGCCAGCGGGGAGCGGTTGGGCTACGAGCAGTACTTC. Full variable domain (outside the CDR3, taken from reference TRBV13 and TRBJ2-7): AAGVIQSPRHLIKEKRETATLKCYPIPRHDTVYWYQQGPGQDPQFLISFYEKMQSDKGSIPDRFSAQQFSDYHSELNMSSLELGDSALYFCASGERLGYEQYFGPGTRLTVT.

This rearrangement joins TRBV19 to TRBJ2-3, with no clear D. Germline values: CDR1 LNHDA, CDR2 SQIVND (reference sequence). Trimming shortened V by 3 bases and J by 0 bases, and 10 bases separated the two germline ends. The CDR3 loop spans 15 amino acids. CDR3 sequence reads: CASSIGPHSTDTQYF. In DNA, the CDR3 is TGTGCCAGTAGTATTGGGCCACATAGCACAGATACGCAGTATTTT. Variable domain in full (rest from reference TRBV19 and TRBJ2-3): DGGITQSPKYLFRKEGQNVTLSCEQNLNHDAMYWYRQDPGQGLRLIYYSQIVNDFQKGDIAEGYSVSREKKESFPLTVTSAQKNPTAFYLCASSIGPHSTDTQYFGPGTRLTVL.

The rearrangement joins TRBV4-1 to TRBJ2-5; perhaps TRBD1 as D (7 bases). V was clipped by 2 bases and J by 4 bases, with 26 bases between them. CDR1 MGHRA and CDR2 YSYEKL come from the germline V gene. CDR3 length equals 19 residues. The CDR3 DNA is TGCGCCAGCAGCCAACTGACAGGGAGGATTGTTGAGGGATCAGAGACCCAGTACTTC. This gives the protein CASSQLTGRIVEGSETQYF.

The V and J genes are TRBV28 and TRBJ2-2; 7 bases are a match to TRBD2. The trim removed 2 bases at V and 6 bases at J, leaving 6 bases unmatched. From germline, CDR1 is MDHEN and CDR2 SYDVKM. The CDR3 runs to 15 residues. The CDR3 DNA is TGTGCCAGCAGTTTAAAAAGGGAGGGCCCCGGGGAGCTGTTTTTT. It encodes CASSLKREGPGELFF.

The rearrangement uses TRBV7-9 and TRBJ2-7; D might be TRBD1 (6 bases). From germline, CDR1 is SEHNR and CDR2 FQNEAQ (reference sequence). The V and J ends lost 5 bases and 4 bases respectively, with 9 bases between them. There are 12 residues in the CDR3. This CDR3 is CASSITGYEQYF. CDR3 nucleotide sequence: TGTGCCAGCAGCATTACAGGGTACGAGCAGTACTTC.

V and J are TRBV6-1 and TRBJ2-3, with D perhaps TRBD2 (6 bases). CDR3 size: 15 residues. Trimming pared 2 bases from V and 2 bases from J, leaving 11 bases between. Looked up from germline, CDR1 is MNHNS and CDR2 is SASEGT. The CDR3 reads CASSEIAAPTDTQYF. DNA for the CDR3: TGTGCCAGCAGTGAAATAGCGGCCCCCACAGATACGCAGTATTTT.

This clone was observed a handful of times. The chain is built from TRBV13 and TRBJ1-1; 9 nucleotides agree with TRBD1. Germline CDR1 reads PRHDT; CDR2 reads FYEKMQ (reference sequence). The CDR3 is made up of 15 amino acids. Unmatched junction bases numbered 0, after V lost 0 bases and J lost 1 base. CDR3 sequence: CASSLGQGANTEAFF. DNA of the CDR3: TGTGCCAGCAGCTTAGGACAGGGGGCGAACACTGAAGCTTTCTTT.

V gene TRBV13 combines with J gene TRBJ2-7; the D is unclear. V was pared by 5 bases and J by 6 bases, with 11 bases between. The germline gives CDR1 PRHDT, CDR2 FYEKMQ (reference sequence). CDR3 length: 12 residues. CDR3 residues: CASSPTSGEQYF. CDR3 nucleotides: TGTGCCAGCAGCCCAACCTCGGGCGAGCAGTACTTC.